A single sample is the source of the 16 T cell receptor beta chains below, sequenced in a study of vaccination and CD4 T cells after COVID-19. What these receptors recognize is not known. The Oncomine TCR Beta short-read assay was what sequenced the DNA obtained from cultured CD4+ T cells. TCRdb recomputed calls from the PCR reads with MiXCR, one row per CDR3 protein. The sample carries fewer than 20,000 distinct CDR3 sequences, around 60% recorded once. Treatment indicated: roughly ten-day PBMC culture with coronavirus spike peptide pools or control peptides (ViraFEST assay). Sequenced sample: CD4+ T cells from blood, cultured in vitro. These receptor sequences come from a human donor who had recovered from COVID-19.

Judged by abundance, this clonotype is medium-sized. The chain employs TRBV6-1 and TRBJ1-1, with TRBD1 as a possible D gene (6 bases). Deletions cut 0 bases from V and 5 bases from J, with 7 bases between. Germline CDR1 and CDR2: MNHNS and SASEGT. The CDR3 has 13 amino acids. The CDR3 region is CASSEARGTEAFF. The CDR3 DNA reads TGTGCCAGCAGTGAAGCTAGGGGGACTGAAGCTTTCTTT.

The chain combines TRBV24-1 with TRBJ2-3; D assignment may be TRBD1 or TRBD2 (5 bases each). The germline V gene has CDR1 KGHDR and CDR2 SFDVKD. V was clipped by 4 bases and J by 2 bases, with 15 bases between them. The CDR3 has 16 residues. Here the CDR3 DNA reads TGTGCCACCAGTGAGTCACGGGGCGGGTTCACAGATACGCAGTATTTT. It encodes CATSESRGGFTDTQYF.

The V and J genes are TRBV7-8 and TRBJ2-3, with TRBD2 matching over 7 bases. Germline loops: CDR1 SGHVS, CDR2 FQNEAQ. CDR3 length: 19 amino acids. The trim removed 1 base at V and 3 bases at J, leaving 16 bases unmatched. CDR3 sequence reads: CASSLGLPPPWGGTDTQYF. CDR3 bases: TGTGCCAGCAGCTTAGGACTCCCCCCTCCGTGGGGGGGAACAGATACGCAGTATTTT.

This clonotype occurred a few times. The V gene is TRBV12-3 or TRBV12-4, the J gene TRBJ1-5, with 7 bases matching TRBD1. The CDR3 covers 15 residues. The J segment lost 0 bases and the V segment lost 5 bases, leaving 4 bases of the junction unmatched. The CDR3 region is CASSQRTGSNQPQHF. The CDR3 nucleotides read TGTGCCAGCAGTCAGCGGACAGGTAGCAATCAGCCCCAGCATTTT.

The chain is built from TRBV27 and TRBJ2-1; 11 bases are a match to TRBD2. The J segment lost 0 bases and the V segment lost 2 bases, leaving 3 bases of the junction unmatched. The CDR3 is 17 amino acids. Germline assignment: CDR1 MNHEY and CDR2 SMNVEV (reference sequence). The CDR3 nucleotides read TGTGCCAGCAGTTTACCGGGACTAGCGGCCTCCTACAATGAGCAGTTCTTC. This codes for CASSLPGLAASYNEQFF.

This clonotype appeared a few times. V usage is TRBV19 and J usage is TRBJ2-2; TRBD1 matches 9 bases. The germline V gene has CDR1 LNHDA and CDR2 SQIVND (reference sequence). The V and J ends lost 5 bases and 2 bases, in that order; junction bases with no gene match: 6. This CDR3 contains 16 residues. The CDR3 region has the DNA TGTGCCAGTAGTCGCACAGGGGGCCGAAACACCGGGGAGCTGTTTTTT. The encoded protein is CASSRTGGRNTGELFF.

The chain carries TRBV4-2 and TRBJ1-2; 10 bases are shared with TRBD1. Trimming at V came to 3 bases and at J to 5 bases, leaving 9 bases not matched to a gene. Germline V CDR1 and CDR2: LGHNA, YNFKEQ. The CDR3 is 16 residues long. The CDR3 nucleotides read TGTGCCAGCAGCCAGGGTGTGACAGGGGGCAGGTATGGCTACACCTTC. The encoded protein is CASSQGVTGGRYGYTF.

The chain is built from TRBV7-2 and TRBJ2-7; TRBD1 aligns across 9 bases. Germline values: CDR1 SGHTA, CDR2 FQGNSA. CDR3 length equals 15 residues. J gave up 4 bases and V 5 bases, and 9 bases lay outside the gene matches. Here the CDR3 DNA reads TGTGCCAGCAGCCCGGGACAGGGCCTGCGGTACGAGCAGTACTTC. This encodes CASSPGQGLRYEQYF.

The CDR3 spells CASMPSGTKRLGYTF. The CDR3 region has the DNA TGTGCCAGTATGCCCTCCGGGACAAAAAGGCTTGGCTACACCTTC. The J gene is TRBJ1-2, the V gene TRBV19, with TRBD1 as a possible D gene (6 bases). From germline, CDR1 is LNHDA and CDR2 SQIVND (reference sequence). The germline V and J ends were trimmed by 7 bases and 7 bases, with 22 bases remaining between them. The CDR3 is made up of 15 amino acids.

CDR3 sequence reads: CSARDDGLLTDTQYF. CDR3 in DNA: TGCAGTGCTAGAGATGATGGACTACTAACAGATACGCAGTATTTT. The chain has TRBV20-1 and TRBJ2-3; TRBD2 is a possible D gene (6 bases). Trimming left V 0 bases short and J 3 bases short, with 13 bases between. This CDR3 is 15 amino acids long. Germline CDR1 reads DFQATT; CDR2 reads SNEGSKA (reference sequence).

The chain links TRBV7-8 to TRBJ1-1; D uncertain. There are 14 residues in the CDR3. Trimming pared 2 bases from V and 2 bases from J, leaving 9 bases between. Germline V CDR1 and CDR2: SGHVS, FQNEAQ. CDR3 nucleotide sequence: TGTGCCAGCAGCTTATCGGAGGGTAACACTGAAGCTTTCTTT. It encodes CASSLSEGNTEAFF. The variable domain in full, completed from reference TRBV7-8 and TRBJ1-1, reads GAGVSQSPRYKVAKRGQDVALRCDPISGHVSLFWYQQALGQGPEFLTYFQNEAQLDKSGLPSDRFFAERPEGSVSTLKIQRTQQEDSAVYLCASSLSEGNTEAFFGQGTRLTVV.

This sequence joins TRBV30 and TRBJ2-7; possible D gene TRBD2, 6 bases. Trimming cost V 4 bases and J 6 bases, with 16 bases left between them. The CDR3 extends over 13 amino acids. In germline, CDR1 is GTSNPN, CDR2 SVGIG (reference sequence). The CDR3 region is CAWNGEVTSEQYF. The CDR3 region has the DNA TGTGCCTGGAATGGGGAGGTTACCTCCGAGCAGTACTTC.

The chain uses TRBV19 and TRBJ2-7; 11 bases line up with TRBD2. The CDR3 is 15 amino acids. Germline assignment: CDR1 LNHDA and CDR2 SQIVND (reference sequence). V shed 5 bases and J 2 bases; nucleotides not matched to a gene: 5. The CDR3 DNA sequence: TGTGCCAGTAGTCCCGGGACTAGCGGCCCCTACGAGCAGTACTTC. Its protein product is CASSPGTSGPYEQYF.

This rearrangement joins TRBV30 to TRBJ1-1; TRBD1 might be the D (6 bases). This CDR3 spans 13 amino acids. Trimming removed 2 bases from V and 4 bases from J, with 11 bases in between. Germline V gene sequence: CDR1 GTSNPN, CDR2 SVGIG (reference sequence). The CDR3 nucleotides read TGTGCCTGGAGTAACGGGGGGCCCACTGAAGCTTTCTTT. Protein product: CAWSNGGPTEAFF.

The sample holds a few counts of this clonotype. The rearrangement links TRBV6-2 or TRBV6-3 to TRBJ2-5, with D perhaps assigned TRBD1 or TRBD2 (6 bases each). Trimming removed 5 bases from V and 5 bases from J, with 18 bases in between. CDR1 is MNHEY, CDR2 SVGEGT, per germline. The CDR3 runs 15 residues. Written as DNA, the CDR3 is TGTGCCAGCAGTACCTTTCGGGGGCGCGAGGAGACCCAGTACTTC. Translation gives CASSTFRGREETQYF.

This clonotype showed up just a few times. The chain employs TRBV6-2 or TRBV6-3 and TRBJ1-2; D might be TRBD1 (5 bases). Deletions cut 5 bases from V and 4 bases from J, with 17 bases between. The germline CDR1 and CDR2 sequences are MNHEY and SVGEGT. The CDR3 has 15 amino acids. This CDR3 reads CASSPIMGPIYGYTF. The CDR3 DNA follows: TGTGCCAGCAGTCCCATCATGGGACCGATCTATGGCTACACCTTC.